This TCR beta chain was profiled in a study of cytomegalovirus exposure and HLA in healthy donors. Overall study results and limits: TCR beta sequences reportedly predicted most subjects' HLA-A and HLA-B alleles accurately. Sequencing depth across donors, presence/absence analyses assumed, was roughly uniform. Rarity characterized most TCR sequences, yet some public TCRs appeared in many donors.

The PCR made use of 60 Vbeta and 13 Jbeta primers. TCRdb's copy holds only in-frame clones and misses some; the assay was immunoSEQ multiplex PCR. Here the sample spans fewer than 95,000 clones, roughly 73% being singletons. The donors were healthy bone marrow donors. CDR3 length: 14 residues. Looked up from germline, CDR1 is MDHEN and CDR2 is SYDVKM. V gave up 2 bases and J gave up 3 bases; unmatched junction bases: 2. About this clone: Its target is not known.

This sequence joins TRBV28 and TRBJ1-2; 8 bases are a match to TRBD1. The sequence derives from a woman in her thirties or forties in good health and CMV-seropositive. Sequenced sample: PBMCs. CDR3 in amino acids: CASSLPTGDYGYTF. CDR3 sequence (DNA): TGTGCCAGCAGTTTACCGACAGGGGACTATGGCTACACCTTC.